A single sample gave rise to the 27 T cell receptor beta chains below, sequenced in a study of T cells in Graves' hyperthyroidism and ophthalmopathy. Amplified TCR beta CDR3 regions came from RNA transcripts. The HTBI primer set served for first-round RT-PCR of the TCR CDR3. TCRdb fed the multiplex PCR reads into MiXCR, producing one record per CDR3 protein. The sample lists some 400,000 distinct CDR3 sequences; approximately 19% were seen once. The sample comprised blood. The source of these receptors is a woman between 18 and 30 years old with Graves' hyperthyroidism.

This clonotype was counted at least ten times. The chain combines TRBV4-2 with TRBJ2-7, with 9 bases lining up with TRBD1. The CDR3 sequence is 14 residues long. Losses at the gene ends were 5 bases for V and 3 bases for J; bases not matched to a gene: 5. Germline V CDR1 and CDR2: LGHNA, YNFKEQ. CDR3 residues: CASSKRDRDYEQYF. As DNA, the CDR3 is TGTGCCAGCAGCAAAAGGGACAGGGACTACGAGCAGTACTTC.

This clonotype was counted many times. J is TRBJ2-7 and V is TRBV7-2; tentative D call: TRBD1 (6 bases). Between the trimmed V and J ends, which lost 5 bases and 3 bases, there was a span of 11 bases. The CDR3 spans 13 residues. Germline values: CDR1 SGHTA, CDR2 FQGNSA. In DNA form, the CDR3 reads TGTGCCAGCAGCCTTACAGGGTACTACGAGCAGTACTTC. As protein: CASSLTGYYEQYF.

This clonotype was counted ten times or more. The V gene is TRBV20-1, the J gene TRBJ2-5, with D unclear. V was shortened by 6 bases and J by 4 bases, with 15 bases between the two germline ends. CDR3 length: 13 residues. Germline V CDR1 and CDR2: DFQATT, SNEGSKA (reference sequence). CDR3 bases: TGCAGTGCCCAAAATCCGGAGTTAGAGACCCAGTACTTC. Residues: CSAQNPELETQYF.

This clonotype was counted at least ten times. Here the CDR3 DNA reads TGTGCCAGCAGTGAATATTACGGTGGCGAGCAGTACTTC. This encodes CASSEYYGGEQYF. This chain links TRBV25-1 with TRBJ2-7; unclear D gene. This CDR3 has 13 amino acids. The germline V gene has CDR1 MGHDK and CDR2 SYGVNS. Trimming stripped 0 bases from V and 6 bases from J, with 9 bases between.

The rearrangement uses TRBV6-2 or TRBV6-3 and TRBJ2-7; 8 bases map to TRBD2. CDR3 length: 16 residues. Trimming removed 0 bases from V and 3 bases from J; junction bases left unmatched: 7. From germline, CDR1 is MNHEY and CDR2 SVGEGT. CDR3 loop: CASSYSTAGDLYEQYF. Written as DNA, the CDR3 is TGTGCCAGCAGTTACTCGACAGCGGGGGACCTCTACGAGCAGTACTTC.

The chain has TRBV7-2 and TRBJ1-1; D unresolved. V lost 0 bases and J lost 0, with 11 bases in between. This CDR3 region has 16 residues. CDR1 is SGHTA, CDR2 FQGNSA, per germline. CDR3 sequence (DNA): TGTGCCAGCAGCTTAGCGTCGGGCAGCTTGAACACTGAAGCTTTCTTT. This gives the protein CASSLASGSLNTEAFF.

This clonotype was detected ten times or more. The chain couples TRBV29-1 to TRBJ1-1, with D tentatively TRBD1 (5 bases). This CDR3 has 13 amino acids. Germline V gene data show CDR1 as SQVTM and CDR2 as ANQGSEA. V lost 7 bases and J lost 7, with 19 bases in between. CDR3 residues: CSGVDQGFSEAFF. The CDR3 coding sequence is TGCAGCGGCGTTGATCAGGGCTTCAGTGAAGCTTTCTTT.

This clonotype has a count of ten or more. This CDR3 is CASSAREETQYF. CDR3 nucleotide sequence: TGTGCCAGCAGTGCCCGAGAAGAGACCCAGTACTTC. V is TRBV12-3 or TRBV12-4 and J is TRBJ2-5; D is undetermined. This CDR3 spans 12 amino acids. Trimming stripped 5 bases from V and 3 bases from J, with 7 bases between.

This sequence joins TRBV10-2 and TRBJ1-1; tentative D call: TRBD1 (5 bases). The germline V and J ends were trimmed by 3 bases and 1 base, with 12 bases remaining between them. Germline lookup yields CDR1 WSHSY and CDR2 SAAADI. This CDR3 region has 15 residues. CDR3 sequence: CASSDRGRKNTEAFF. The DNA of the CDR3 is TGCGCCAGCAGTGACCGGGGACGGAAGAACACTGAAGCTTTCTTT.

This clonotype was recorded at least ten times. The rearrangement uses TRBV6-5 and TRBJ2-7; a weak D match, TRBD1 (5 bases). V lost 6 bases and J 6 bases, leaving 9 bases between the germline ends. CDR1 is MNHEY, CDR2 SVGAGI, per germline. The length of the CDR3 is 11 residues. This CDR3 reads CASRGVSEQYF. In nucleotides, the CDR3 is TGTGCCAGCAGAGGGGTTTCCGAGCAGTACTTC.

The CDR3 DNA is TGTGCCAGCTGCTTAGACAGGGCAGGCGAGCAGTACGTC. Amino acid sequence: CASCLDRAGEQYV. V and J are TRBV11-2 and TRBJ2-7; 7 bases line up with TRBD1. CDR1 and CDR2 from the germline V gene are SGHAT and FQNNGV. This CDR3 comprises 13 residues.

This clonotype was seen repeatedly, ten times or more. The V gene is TRBV6-1, the J gene TRBJ1-5, with D perhaps TRBD1 (5 bases). This CDR3 spans 13 amino acids. V lost 9 bases, J lost 8 bases, and 17 bases lay in between. Germline CDR1 MNHNS, CDR2 SASEGT. The CDR3, as DNA: TGTGCCAGTCGGGGGTCCCGTAGAGAGCCCCAGCATTTT. This sequence encodes CASRGSRREPQHF.

In its sample, this clonotype was seen a few times. A much larger clone differs from this one at a single base, so this may be a read error. The chain carries TRBV14 and TRBJ2-5; the D is unclear. This CDR3 comprises 12 residues. CDR1 is SGHDN and CDR2 is FVKESK in the germline V gene. Trimming took off 1 base at V and 12 bases at J, with 12 bases between the two ends. The CDR3 DNA sequence: TGTGCCAGCAGCCAAGCCCGGTCTGCCGAGTACTTC. The encoded protein is CASSQARSAEYF.

This clonotype was observed many times. The rearrangement uses TRBV12-3 or TRBV12-4 and TRBJ2-5; 11 bases are a match to TRBD2. The CDR3 is 14 residues long. The V gene end was trimmed by 4 bases and the J gene end by 9 bases; junction bases not matched to a gene: 7. The CDR3 nucleotides are TGTGCCAGCAGTTATAGCGGGGGGGCAGGGGCCCAGTACTTC. Translation: CASSYSGGAGAQYF.

This chain joins TRBV6-5 and TRBJ2-7; D is perhaps TRBD2 (7 bases). The CDR3 consists of 14 residues. Germline CDR1 MNHEY, CDR2 SVGAGI. The V and J ends lost 2 bases and 7 bases respectively, with 15 bases between them. CDR3 residues: CASSYRGGSLEQYF. The CDR3 DNA is TGTGCCAGCAGTTACAGGGGGGGCAGTTTGGAGCAGTACTTC.

This clonotype has at least ten counts. The chain joins TRBV12-3 or TRBV12-4 to TRBJ2-5, with 10 positions matching TRBD2. The CDR3 extends over 15 amino acids. V trimming: 6 bases; J trimming: 5 bases; junction bases outside the gene matches: 9. The CDR3 is CASRRSGGVGETQYF. The CDR3 DNA reads as TGTGCCAGCAGGCGGAGCGGGGGGGTTGGTGAGACCCAGTACTTC.

This clonotype was seen repeatedly, ten times or more. The chain combines TRBV29-1 with TRBJ1-1; 12 positions match TRBD1. This CDR3 spans 14 amino acids. Germline V lookup: CDR1 SQVTM, CDR2 ANQGSEA. The V and J ends lost 8 bases and 11 bases, in that order; junction bases with no gene match: 15. The CDR3 region has the DNA TGCAGCACCCGACCCGGGACAGGGGGCGCCGGGGCTTTCTTT. Translation gives CSTRPGTGGAGAFF.

The V call is TRBV28, the J call TRBJ2-7; tentative D call: TRBD1 (6 bases). V lost 6 bases, J lost 0 bases, and 21 bases lay in between. The CDR3 extends over 17 amino acids. The germline V gene encodes CDR1 MDHEN and CDR2 SYDVKM. CDR3 DNA sequence: TGTGCCAGCAGCCTATGGTCGTGGCAGGGGCCCTCCTACGAGCAGTACTTC. This sequence encodes CASSLWSWQGPSYEQYF.

This clonotype has ten or more counts. The chain links TRBV5-1 to TRBJ1-1; TRBD1 aligns across 7 bases. Germline CDR1 is SGHRS and CDR2 is YFSETQ. There are 13 residues in the CDR3. Trimming at V came to 5 bases and at J to 4 bases, leaving 5 bases not matched to a gene. The CDR3 protein is CASRMTGSTEAFF. The CDR3 DNA reads TGCGCCAGCAGGATGACAGGGAGCACTGAAGCTTTCTTT.

This clonotype was detected ten times or more. The chain is built from TRBV29-1 and TRBJ1-1; D is unresolved. Trimming pared 5 bases from V and 3 bases from J, leaving 13 bases between. From germline, CDR1 is SQVTM and CDR2 ANQGSEA. The CDR3 runs to 13 residues. In DNA, the CDR3 is TGCAGCGTTTTAAGGACGGATTACACTGAAGCTTTCTTT. The encoded protein is CSVLRTDYTEAFF. Variable domain in full (rest from reference TRBV29-1 and TRBJ1-1): SAVISQKPSRDICQRGTSLTIQCQVDSQVTMMFWYRQQPGQSLTLIATANQGSEATYESGFVIDKFPISRPNLTFSTLTVSNMSPEDSSIYLCSVLRTDYTEAFFGQGTRLTVV.

This clonotype was counted many times. V and J are TRBV12-5 and TRBJ1-1, with TRBD1 matching 9 bases. V was clipped by 1 base and J by 1 base; unmatched bases: 10. The germline V gene has CDR1 LGHNT and CDR2 FRNRAP. There are 18 residues in the CDR3. CDR3 sequence: CASGLARTGAHWNTEAFF. CDR3 bases: TGTGCTAGTGGTTTGGCCAGGACAGGGGCGCACTGGAACACTGAAGCTTTCTTT. The variable domain in full, with the rest retrieved from reference TRBV12-5 and TRBJ1-1, is DARVTQTPRHKVTEMGQEVTMRCQPILGHNTVFWYRQTMMQGLELLAYFRNRAPLDDSGMPKDRFSAEMPDATLATLKIQPSEPRDSAVYFCASGLARTGAHWNTEAFFGQGTRLTVV.

This clonotype has just a few counts. Possible read error: a much larger clone is one base away. This sequence joins TRBV7-3 and TRBJ2-2, with D maybe TRBD2 (5 bases). Germline V gene sequence: CDR1 SGHTA, CDR2 FQGTGA. CDR3 length: 12 residues. CDR3 region: CASSLANGELCF. CDR3 sequence (DNA): TGTGCCAGCAGCTTAGCTAACGGGGAGCTGTGTTTT.

This clonotype was counted many times. The chain joins TRBV5-1 to TRBJ1-1, with 7 bases identical to TRBD1. Germline lookup yields CDR1 SGHRS and CDR2 YFSETQ. The trim removed 2 bases at V and 1 base at J, leaving 5 bases unmatched. The CDR3 loop spans 15 amino acids. The CDR3 region has the DNA TGCGCCAGCAGCTTCCGGCCAGGGGGGAACACTGAAGCTTTCTTT. Protein product: CASSFRPGGNTEAFF. Full variable domain (outside the CDR3, taken from reference TRBV5-1 and TRBJ1-1): KAGVTQTPRYLIKTRGQQVTLSCSPISGHRSVSWYQQTPGQGLQFLFEYFSETQRNKGNFPGRFSGRQFSNSRSEMNVSTLELGDSALYLCASSFRPGGNTEAFFGQGTRLTVV.

At least ten counts were recorded for this clonotype. The V and J genes are TRBV10-3 and TRBJ1-5, with D possibly being TRBD1 (5 bases). Germline V gene data show CDR1 as ENHRY and CDR2 as SYGVKD. V was trimmed by 2 bases and J by 4 bases, leaving 6 bases between them. This CDR3 has 13 residues. Written as DNA, the CDR3 is TGTGCCATCAGTGAGCGACAGAATCAGCCCCAGCATTTT. This encodes CAISERQNQPQHF.

This clonotype was recorded at least ten times. The chain couples TRBV29-1 to TRBJ1-3; 7 bases match TRBD1. Germline CDR1 reads SQVTM; CDR2 reads ANQGSEA. The V gene end was trimmed by 3 bases and the J gene end by 4 bases; junction bases not matched to a gene: 3. The CDR3 contains 13 residues. DNA for the CDR3: TGCAGCGTTGACGACAGGGCCGGAAACACCATATATTTT. It translates to CSVDDRAGNTIYF.

This clonotype was counted many times. The chain links TRBV12-3 or TRBV12-4 to TRBJ1-1; the match to TRBD1 covers 7 bases. J was trimmed by 5 bases and V by 3 bases; bases with no gene match: 6. The CDR3 is 14 amino acids. The DNA for the CDR3 is TGTGCCAGCAGTTTGGTCCGCAGGGGGACTGAAGCTTTCTTT. Its protein product is CASSLVRRGTEAFF.

The chain couples TRBV6-2 or TRBV6-3 to TRBJ1-3; D gene unclear. Germline CDR1 is MNHEY and CDR2 is SVGEGT. The CDR3 has 11 amino acids. V lost 0 bases, J lost 8 bases, and 2 bases lay in between. CDR3 DNA: TGTGCCAGCAGTTACTCGGACACCATATATTTT. Encoded protein: CASSYSDTIYF.